These 15 T cell receptor beta chains originate from one sample sequenced in a study of cytomegalovirus exposure and HLA in healthy donors (dated by TCRdb to about 2017). The receptor library was made with the immunoSEQ multiplex PCR assay. TCRdb carries this immuneACCESS record with in-frame sequences only. Its versions omit some clonotypes, under half of them owing to an unresolved V gene in the studies checked, with the rest unexplained. The sample includes 55,000 to 80,000 clones, with over 90% observed a single time. The ten biggest clones cover roughly 7.3% of the sample. The sample comprised PBMCs. These receptors were collected from a young woman in good health and CMV-seropositive.

This sequence joins TRBV7-6 and TRBJ2-1; D gene ambiguous. V lost 1 base and J lost 7, with 8 bases in between. The CDR3 extends over 13 amino acids. Germline lookup yields CDR1 SGHVS and CDR2 FNYEAQ. The CDR3 DNA follows: TGTGCCAGCAGCTTAGGCCTAGGAAATGAGCAGTTCTTC. It translates to CASSLGLGNEQFF.

The V and J genes are TRBV7-7 and TRBJ2-5; possible D gene TRBD2, 5 bases. This CDR3 is 14 amino acids long. Germline V CDR1 and CDR2: SSHAT, FNYEAQ (reference sequence). Trimming removed 5 bases from V and 2 bases from J, with 12 bases in between. CDR3 amino acids: CASSAGNPQETQYF. CDR3 nucleotides: TGTGCCAGCAGCGCCGGGAACCCGCAAGAGACCCAGTACTTC.

V usage is TRBV7-2 and J usage is TRBJ2-7; TRBD2 matches 7 bases. Per the germline V gene, CDR1 is SGHTA and CDR2 is FQGNSA. V trimming: 3 bases; J trimming: 0 bases; junction bases outside the gene matches: 8. The CDR3 covers 16 residues. The chain's CDR3 is CASSLGSSGFSYEQYF. The CDR3, as DNA: TGTGCCAGCAGCTTGGGGTCTAGCGGTTTCTCCTACGAGCAGTACTTC.

For the CDR3, the DNA is TGCGCCAGCAGCCAGACAGGGGGCGCGTACGAGCAGTACTTC. Translation: CASSQTGGAYEQYF. The chain combines TRBV5-1 with TRBJ2-7; 10 bases fit TRBD1. CDR1 and CDR2 (germline): SGHRS, YFSETQ. The V gene end was trimmed by 4 bases and the J gene end by 4 bases; junction bases not matched to a gene: 5. The length of the CDR3 is 14 residues.

This clone was detected once. The gene calls are TRBV11-2 and TRBJ2-5; 7 bases fit TRBD2. CDR3 length equals 14 residues. Germline CDR1 and CDR2: SGHAT and FQNNGV. The V segment lost 5 bases and the J segment 2 bases; nucleotides outside the gene matches: 5. The CDR3, as DNA: TGTGCCAGCAGCGTAAGAGCGGGGCAAGAGACCCAGTACTTC. This sequence encodes CASSVRAGQETQYF.

V gene TRBV10-3 combines with J gene TRBJ2-7; D remains ambiguous. Germline V gene sequence: CDR1 ENHRY, CDR2 SYGVKD. The CDR3 has 12 amino acids. V was pared by 0 bases and J by 4 bases, with 4 bases between. The CDR3 is CAISESLYEQYF. Here the CDR3 DNA reads TGTGCCATCAGTGAGTCTTTATACGAGCAGTACTTC.

V usage is TRBV18 and J usage is TRBJ2-1; 9 bases agree with TRBD2. CDR1 KGHSH and CDR2 LQKENI come from the germline V gene. V gave up 5 bases and J gave up 8 bases; unmatched junction bases: 10. The CDR3 is 15 residues long. This CDR3 is CASSVTSGGSDEQFF. The CDR3 DNA is TGTGCCAGCTCAGTGACTAGCGGAGGCAGTGATGAGCAGTTCTTC.

A word on this clone: The sample contains more than one DNA sequence encoding this CDR3. V and J are TRBV7-3 and TRBJ1-1, with D uncertain. V was trimmed by 3 bases and J by 0 bases, leaving 5 bases between them. This CDR3 contains 13 residues. From germline, CDR1 is SGHTA and CDR2 FQGTGA. The CDR3 nucleotides are TGTGCCAGCAGCTTGAGTTTGAACACTGAAGCTTTCTTT. It is translated as CASSLSLNTEAFF.

V usage is TRBV5-1 and J usage is TRBJ1-1, with a tentative D call TRBD1 (6 bases). V was trimmed by 1 base and J by 3 bases, leaving 13 bases between them. CDR1 and CDR2 from the germline V gene are SGHRS and YFSETQ. The CDR3 totals 15 residues. The DNA of the CDR3 is TGCGCCAGCAGCTTGACAGGGACGATCGACACTGAAGCTTTCTTT. Protein sequence: CASSLTGTIDTEAFF.

The V gene is TRBV4-1, the J gene TRBJ1-2; maybe TRBD1 (5 bases). Trimming pared 3 bases from V and 6 bases from J, leaving 17 bases between. Germline lookup yields CDR1 MGHRA and CDR2 YSYEKL. The CDR3 runs 15 residues. CDR3 amino acids: CASSQEGVVGNGYTF. Here the CDR3 DNA reads TGCGCCAGCAGCCAGGAAGGGGTAGTAGGGAATGGCTACACCTTC.

This chain connects TRBV2 to TRBJ2-3; 9 bases map to TRBD2. Germline CDR1 and CDR2: SNHLY and FYNNEI. The length of the CDR3 is 16 residues. Germline trimming cut 6 bases from V and 2 bases from J; bases unmatched to any gene: 9. The CDR3: CASRGGLAGITDTQYF. The CDR3 DNA is TGTGCCAGCAGAGGGGGCCTAGCGGGGATCACAGATACGCAGTATTTT. Together with reference TRBV2 and TRBJ2-3, the CDR3 gives the full variable domain: EPEVTQTPSHQVTQMGQEVILRCVPISNHLYFYWYRQILGQKVEFLVSFYNNEISEKSEIFDDQFSVERPDGSNFTLKIRSTKLEDSAMYFCASRGGLAGITDTQYFGPGTRLTVL.

The gene calls are TRBV7-2 and TRBJ2-3, with TRBD1 matching 9 bases. The CDR3 runs 17 residues. Germline V CDR1 and CDR2: SGHTA, FQGNSA. J gave up 8 bases and V 5 bases, and 17 bases lay outside the gene matches. CDR3 DNA: TGTGCCAGCAGCCCCCAGGACAGGGGTCATAGTTCTGGTACGCAGTATTTT. Its translation is CASSPQDRGHSSGTQYF. Full variable domain (missing parts from reference TRBV7-2 and TRBJ2-3): GAGVSQSPSNKVTEKGKDVELRCDPISGHTALYWYRQSLGQGLEFLIYFQGNSAPDKSGLPSDRFSAERTGGSVSTLTIQRTQQEDSAVYLCASSPQDRGHSSGTQYFGPGTRLTVL.

This sequence joins TRBV28 and TRBJ1-2, with D perhaps matching TRBD1 (6 bases). V was clipped by 4 bases and J by 3 bases, with 18 bases between them. Germline-derived CDR1 and CDR2 are MDHEN and SYDVKM. The CDR3 length is 16 residues. The CDR3 DNA follows: TGTGCCAGCAGTTCCAAGTGGGGGCCCCCCGACTATGGCTACACCTTC. Translated: CASSSKWGPPDYGYTF.

The J gene is TRBJ1-3, the V gene TRBV14; D remains unclear. Looked up from germline, CDR1 is SGHDN and CDR2 is FVKESK. This CDR3 is built from 13 residues. With 0 bases removed from V and 12 bases from J, the gap between germline ends came to 12 bases. The CDR3, as DNA: TGTGCCAGCAGCCAAGATGGAGTTACGGGCATATATTTT. This sequence encodes CASSQDGVTGIYF.

V gene TRBV5-4 combines with J gene TRBJ2-5; no clear D. Deletions cut 0 bases from V and 5 bases from J, with 11 bases between. Per the germline V gene, CDR1 is SGHNT and CDR2 is YYREEE (reference sequence). The CDR3 has 14 residues. CDR3 sequence: CASSLGYSRETQYF. The CDR3 DNA is TGTGCCAGCAGCTTGGGGTACAGTAGGGAGACCCAGTACTTC.